These 24 T cell receptor beta chains share one sample of origin, sequenced in a study of CD8+ T cells in alopecia areata. Separation of pooled cutaneous lymph node cells was by sorting with CD4, CD8alpha, NKG2D, NKG2ACE and other markers. Once RNA had been extracted, it was reverse transcribed into cDNA to act as the sequencing template. Clones were read by immunoSEQ multiplex PCR, and TCRdb kept only the in-frame ones, dropping some. The sample has about 8,700 clones, none seen only once. The sequencing input was CD8+ T cells sorted from a lymph node. All receptors come from a C3H/HeJ mouse with alopecia areata. Strain haplotype (MHC): H2-k.

This clone was observed at least ten times. Mouse gene names apply. The CDR3 goes on 4 residues after the read ends, and that part is filled in from the germline J gene. V usage is TRBV13-2 and J usage is TRBJ2-7; 7 bases align to TRBD2. J was trimmed by 3 bases and V by 2 bases; bases with no gene match: 2. CDR1 and CDR2 from the germline V gene are NNHNN and SYGAGS (reference sequence). This CDR3 region has 13 residues. The CDR3 bases that were read are TGTGCCAGCGGTGAAAGGACTGGCTAT. It specifies CASGERTGY. The complete CDR3 sequence is CASGERTGYEQYF.

By share, this clone counts as medium-sized (0.01 to 0.1%). Genes and germline come from the mouse. Read sequence stops 4 residues before the CDR3 end, and the germline J gene provides the missing end. J is TRBJ1-2 and V is TRBV1; TRBD1 might be the D (6 bases). Trimming removed 0 bases at V and 1 base at J, with 6 bases between. Germline V gene lookup returns CDR1 NSQYPW and CDR2 LRSPGD (reference sequence). The CDR3 has 14 residues. Here the CDR3 reads CTCSADRGNSDYTF. CDR3 bases read: TGCACCTGCAGTGCAGACAGGGGAAACTCC.

This clone appeared a few times. The gene symbols are mouse symbols. The CDR3 end falls 4 residues outside the read, so it is completed with the germline J gene. V is TRBV1 and J is TRBJ2-1; 10 nucleotides agree with TRBD2. Germline V gene data show CDR1 as NSQYPW and CDR2 as LRSPGD (reference sequence). This CDR3 is 17 amino acids long. The J segment lost 0 bases and the V segment lost 1 base, leaving 3 bases of the junction unmatched. The DNA read from the CDR3 is TGCACCTGCAGTGCAGGACTGGGGGGCCTTAACTATGCT. Encoded protein: CTCSAGLGGLNYA. Given in full, the CDR3 is CTCSAGLGGLNYAEQFF.

Many counts were recorded for this clone. Each gene name is a mouse one. The CDR3 sequence is CASSAHSYNSPLYF. The CDR3 bases that were read are TGTGCCAGCAGTGCACACAGTTATAATTCGCCC. V and J are TRBV13-3 and TRBJ1-6; no definite D call. Coverage ceases 3 residues before the CDR3 finishes, and the germline J gene fills in the end. TRBJ1-6 is filed as an ORF, its function uncertain. CDR1 NNHDY and CDR2 SYVADS come from the germline V gene. Trimming took off 3 bases at V and 4 bases at J, with 8 bases between the two ends. CDR3 length: 14 amino acids.

This clone was observed at least ten times. The listed genes are named as in mouse. CDR3 residues: CASSQGQGSSYEQYF. The CDR3 bases that were read are TGTGCCAGCAGCCAGGGACAGGGGAGCTCCTAT. This sequence joins TRBV5 and TRBJ2-7; 10 positions match TRBD1. The CDR3 is cut off 4 residues early in the read; its end comes from the germline J gene. Germline-derived CDR1 and CDR2 are LGHNA and YNLKQL (reference sequence). V dropped 3 bases and J dropped 0; count of bases not matched to a gene: 2. This CDR3 is 15 amino acids long.

This clone was seen many times. Here the gene names and germline are mouse. The CDR3 is cut off 4 residues early in the read; its end comes from the germline J gene. This chain links TRBV1 with TRBJ2-2, with 8 bases identical to TRBD2. The CDR3 has 16 amino acids. The V and J ends lost 0 bases and 2 bases, in that order; junction bases with no gene match: 2. Germline V CDR1 and CDR2: NSQYPW, LRSPGD (reference sequence). CDR3 in amino acids: CTCSADPGGNTGQLYF. The part of the CDR3 DNA that was read is TGCACCTGCAGTGCAGATCCTGGGGGGAACACCGGG. Variable domain in full (rest from reference TRBV1 and TRBJ2-2): VTLLEQNPRWRLVPRGQAVNLRCILKNSQYPWMSWYQQDLQKQLQWLFTLRSPGDKEVKSLPGADYLATRVTDTELRLQVANMSQGRTLYCTCSADPGGNTGQLYFGEGSKLTVL.

This clone was seen repeatedly, ten times or more. The listed genes are named as in mouse. The read falls 4 residues short of the CDR3 end, and the missing part is taken from the germline J gene. The chain combines TRBV19 with TRBJ2-2, with D unresolved. CDR1 is FNHDT and CDR2 is SITEND in the germline V gene (reference sequence). There are 11 residues in the CDR3. CDR3 residues: CASSMGGQLYF. CDR3 bases read: TGTGCCAGCAGTATGGGGGGG.

This clone was counted between two and nine times. Germline and genes: mouse. The sequenced fragment ends 4 residues before the CDR3 boundary, so the rest is inferred from the germline J gene. The V gene is TRBV13-3, the J gene TRBJ2-5; unclear D gene. This CDR3 is 14 amino acids long. The germline gives CDR1 NNHDY, CDR2 SYVADS. The V end lost 3 bases, the J end lost 0 bases, and 8 bases lay between the germline ends. The DNA read from the CDR3 is TGTGCCAGCAGTGCAACAATTAACCAAGAC. Its protein is CASSATINQD. The whole CDR3 protein reads CASSATINQDTQYF.

This clone is classed as medium-sized. Gene names denote mouse genes. Coverage ceases 4 residues before the CDR3 finishes, and the germline J gene fills in the end. This rearrangement joins TRBV29 to TRBJ1-4, with D maybe TRBD1 (5 bases). CDR1 is MSHET, CDR2 SYDVDS, per germline. Trimming took off 3 bases at V and 6 bases at J, with 8 bases between the two ends. This CDR3 has 13 amino acids. The CDR3 bases that were read are TGTGCTAGCAGTTTGGGCAGGGACGAA. Protein product: CASSLGRDE. The full CDR3 protein is CASSLGRDERLFF.

This clone has a count of ten or more. Mouse names are used for the genes. This same CDR3 is encoded by further DNA sequences in the sample. CDR3 DNA, as far as it was read: TGTGCCAGCAGTATCACTGGGAACTATGCT. It yields the protein CASSITGNYA. The whole CDR3 reads CASSITGNYAEQFF. The genes are TRBV19 and TRBJ2-1, with D perhaps matching TRBD2 (6 bases). The read terminates 4 residues ahead of where the CDR3 ends, so the germline J gene completes it. CDR3 size: 14 residues. Germline CDR1 and CDR2: FNHDT and SITEND (reference sequence). Between the trimmed V and J ends, which lost 2 bases and 1 base, there was a span of 7 bases.

Ten or more counts support this clone. The germline and genes are mouse ones. The read comes to an end 4 residues before the CDR3 does, leaving the germline J gene to fill in the end. This chain joins TRBV19 and TRBJ2-4, with D possibly being TRBD1 (6 bases). The CDR3 consists of 15 residues. CDR1 and CDR2 from the germline V gene are FNHDT and SITEND (reference sequence). V dropped 2 bases and J dropped 0 bases, with 10 bases sitting between them. The CDR3 reads CASSITGSSQNTLYF. The sequenced part of the CDR3 DNA is TGTGCCAGCAGTATTACAGGGTCTAGTCAAAAC.

In this sample, this clone turned up a few times. Gene names and germline match the mouse. The chain's CDR3 is CASSRDRGWYAEQFF. The CDR3 DNA, read in part, is TGTGCCAGCAGCCGGGACAGGGGGTGGTATGCT. V gene TRBV19 combines with J gene TRBJ2-1, with 11 bases identical to TRBD1. With the read ending 4 residues before the CDR3 end, the germline J gene is used to fill in that end. Per germline, CDR1 FNHDT and CDR2 SITEND (reference sequence). V shed 5 bases, J shed 4 bases, and the junction held 5 bases outside the gene matches. This CDR3 has 15 residues.

By sample share, this clone is medium-sized. Gene names and germline match the mouse. The read comes to an end 4 residues before the CDR3 does, leaving the germline J gene to fill in the end. The chain joins TRBV14 to TRBJ2-5, with TRBD2 as a possible D gene (6 bases). This CDR3 has 13 residues. Germline CDR1 SGHDT, CDR2 FRDEAV. Between the trimmed V and J ends, which lost 2 bases and 2 bases, there was a span of 6 bases. CDR3 DNA (partial): TGTGCCAGCAGTTTTGGGGGCCAAGAC. Its protein product is CASSFGGQD. The CDR3 reads in full as CASSFGGQDTQYF.

This clone was found many times. Germline and genes: mouse. CDR3 amino acids: CASSMGGGVNQDTQYF. Partial CDR3 DNA: TGTGCCAGCAGTATGGGGGGGGGCGTTAACCAAGAC. This chain links TRBV19 with TRBJ2-5; 8 bases agree with TRBD2. Sequencing ends 4 residues short of the CDR3 end; the germline J gene provides the rest. CDR3 length: 16 residues. Trimming took 2 bases from V and 0 from J; bases not matched to a gene: 5. Germline V gives CDR1 FNHDT, CDR2 SITEND (reference sequence).

This clone was seen repeatedly, ten times or more. The gene names given are mouse names. The read gets to within 4 residues of the CDR3 end, and the germline J gene fills in the rest. The J gene is TRBJ2-1, the V gene TRBV13-3, with 10 positions matching TRBD1. J was trimmed by 4 bases and V by 3 bases; bases with no gene match: 4. The length of the CDR3 is 15 residues. Germline V gives CDR1 NNHDY, CDR2 SYVADS. CDR3 DNA, as far as it was read: TGTGCCAGCAGTGCCCCGGGACAGGGGTATGCT. The encoded protein is CASSAPGQGYA. Given in full, the CDR3 is CASSAPGQGYAEQFF.

This clone showed up many times. These gene names are mouse names. The read stops 4 residues short of the end of the CDR3; the missing end is completed from the germline J gene. This chain links TRBV1 with TRBJ2-3, with 9 bases matching TRBD2. The germline V gene encodes CDR1 NSQYPW and CDR2 LRSPGD (reference sequence). This CDR3 is 14 amino acids long. The J segment lost 1 base and the V segment lost 6 bases, leaving 2 bases of the junction unmatched. Incomplete CDR3 DNA: TGCACCTGCAGCCGGGACTGGGGTGCAGAA. This codes for CTCSRDWGAE. The full CDR3 protein reads CTCSRDWGAETLYF.

The sample holds a few counts of this clone. Gene names are mouse gene names. CDR3 loop: CAWSLRRGNSPLYF. The part of the CDR3 DNA that was read is TGTGCCTGGAGTCTACGCAGGGGAAATTCGCCC. The chain is built from TRBV31 and TRBJ1-6; possibly TRBD1 for D (6 bases). The CDR3 is cut off 3 residues early in the read; its end comes from the germline J gene. TRBJ1-6 is an open reading frame, and its role is uncertain. The CDR3 extends over 14 amino acids. Germline CDR1 GKSSPN, CDR2 SITVG. Trimming removed 0 bases from V and 7 bases from J, with 10 bases in between.

This clone appeared many times. Germline and genes: mouse. The read falls 4 residues short of the CDR3 end, and the missing part is taken from the germline J gene. The J gene is TRBJ2-7, the V gene TRBV19; possibly TRBD2 for D (6 bases). Germline-derived CDR1 and CDR2 are FNHDT and SITEND (reference sequence). The CDR3 totals 14 residues. The V end lost 1 base, the J end lost 2 bases, and 10 bases lay between the germline ends. The CDR3 DNA, read in part, is TGTGCCAGCAGTATAAGGGGACTTGCCTAT. This gives the protein CASSIRGLAY. The CDR3 in its entirety is CASSIRGLAYEQYF.

This clone came up a few times. The gene names here belong to mouse. The CDR3 is cut off 4 residues early in the read; its end comes from the germline J gene. The rearrangement joins TRBV29 to TRBJ2-4; D gene uncertain. V was cut by 1 base and J by 0 bases, with 8 bases left in between. The CDR3 has 15 residues. CDR1 and CDR2 from the germline V gene are MSHET and SYDVDS. The part of the CDR3 DNA that was read is TGTGCTAGCAGTTTATTTGGGTCTAGTCAAAAC. The encoded protein is CASSLFGSSQN. The CDR3 as a whole reads CASSLFGSSQNTLYF.

This clone was seen a few times. These gene names are mouse names. The CDR3 is cut off 4 residues early in the read; its end comes from the germline J gene. The J gene is TRBJ2-4, the V gene TRBV19, with TRBD2 as a possible D gene (6 bases). CDR3 size: 13 residues. Germline assignment: CDR1 FNHDT and CDR2 SITEND (reference sequence). CDR3 region: CASSTGVKNTLYF. The DNA read from the CDR3 is TGTGCCAGCAGTACTGGGGTGAAAAAC.

This clone occurred many times. Mouse names are used for the genes. Read coverage stops 4 residues before the CDR3 terminus; the germline J gene supplies the remainder. This sample also contains other DNA sequences that code for the same CDR3. The chain is built from TRBV13-3 and TRBJ2-7, with 9 bases matching TRBD1. This CDR3 comprises 15 residues. The germline V gene has CDR1 NNHDY and CDR2 SYVADS. V lost 2 bases, J lost 1 base, and 4 bases stayed unmatched. The CDR3 DNA, read in part, is TGTGCCAGCAGTGAAACCGGGACAGGGTCCTAT. Translated: CASSETGTGSY. The whole CDR3 sequence reads CASSETGTGSYEQYF.

This clone was recorded many times. Gene names and germline refer to mouse. The read ends 4 residues early relative to the CDR3; the germline J gene fills the gap. The chain recombines TRBV4 with TRBJ2-1; 10 bases match TRBD2. After removal of 5 bases from V and 3 bases from J, the junction contained 1 base not matched to a gene. Germline V CDR1 and CDR2: LGHDT, YNNKQL (reference sequence). This CDR3 region has 14 residues. The CDR3 spells CASSRDWGYAEQFF. The part of the CDR3 DNA that was read is TGTGCCAGCAGCCGGGACTGGGGCTATGCT.

This clone was counted ten times or more. Gene names are mouse gene names. The read ends 4 residues before the CDR3 terminus; that terminus is restored from the germline J gene. V is TRBV1 and J is TRBJ2-5; TRBD1 aligns across 11 bases. V was pared by 4 bases and J by 0 bases, with 6 bases of the junction left unmatched. In germline, CDR1 is NSQYPW, CDR2 LRSPGD (reference sequence). This CDR3 contains 17 residues. The DNA read from the CDR3 is TGCACCTGCAGTGGGGACAGGGGGAGGGAGAACCAAGAC. This encodes CTCSGDRGRENQD. The CDR3 in its entirety is CTCSGDRGRENQDTQYF.

This clone has ten or more counts. Mouse names are used for the genes. The read terminates 4 residues before the CDR3 end, so the remaining end is supplied by the germline J gene. This chain joins TRBV19 and TRBJ2-4; 8 bases fit TRBD2. Germline V CDR1 and CDR2: FNHDT, SITEND (reference sequence). This CDR3 has 14 amino acids. The DNA read from the CDR3 is TGTGCCAGCAGTATAGTCTGGGGGGAAAAC. Translation gives CASSIVWGEN. The whole CDR3 protein is CASSIVWGENTLYF.